This T cell receptor beta chain came from a study of blood T cell repertoires in COVID-19. At the level of the study: PBMCs, B-cell-depleted T cells, or T cells were the source of the cDNA or gDNA that made up the material.

Original analysis: Amplified reference gene primers provided the basis for estimating nucleated cell counts. Profiled with immunoSEQ multiplex PCR; TCRdb holds only in-frame clones, not every one. V, J and clone size are taken as reported in that table, and D and trimming were inferred from the DNA itself. The sample records around 280,000 clones, 89% being singletons. The CDR3 sequence is 14 residues long. From germline, CDR1 is SGHRS and CDR2 YFSETQ. V was pared by 4 bases and J by 5 bases, with 13 bases between. This clone has just a few counts. This receptor was taken from a woman aged 40 to 50 who had recovered from COVID-19. The V call is TRBV5-1, the J call TRBJ1-5, with D maybe TRBD1 (5 bases). The sample taken for sequencing was PBMCs or T cells enriched from blood (not recorded which). CDR3 region: CASSQDGGDQPQHF. The CDR3 DNA reads as TGCGCCAGCAGCCAGGACGGAGGGGATCAGCCCCAGCATTTT.